This TCR beta chain was obtained from a study of Graves' ophthalmopathy and Graves' hyperthyroidism. Study summary: Peripheral blood was collected at initial diagnosis, before any treatment. Study-wide results and limits: Thyroid clonotypes that were expanded above 0.001 frequency mostly also appeared in blood.

Investigators amplified TCR beta CDR3 regions from RNA transcripts. The first round was an RT-PCR with HTBI primers, and the second round was a multiplex PCR. One entry per CDR3 protein, called by TCRdb with MiXCR from the multiplex PCR reads. This sample has 600,000 to 650,000 distinct CDR3 sequences, with 22% found just once. This clonotype occurred many times. Its matching antigen is unknown. The CDR3 sequence is 15 residues long. The germline CDR1 and CDR2 sequences are DFQATT and SNEGSKA (reference sequence). Unmatched junction bases numbered 5, after V lost 5 bases and J lost 1 base. As the starting material, more than 8 ml of fresh peripheral blood yielded the PBMCs.

The TCR originated in a young woman with stable Graves' hyperthyroidism. Some clones in this sample may be carry-over from other donors' samples. Source material: peripheral blood. The V call is TRBV20-1, the J call TRBJ2-7, with 13 bases matching TRBD2. The CDR3: CSARTSGGESYEQYF. The CDR3 region has the DNA TGCAGTGCTCGGACTAGCGGGGGTGAATCCTACGAGCAGTACTTC.